This T cell receptor beta chain was captured by sequencing in a study of blood T cell repertoires in COVID-19 (TCRdb year 2020). Study-wide context: Samples from collaborators originated in the United States, Italy and Spain and spanned both the acute and convalescent phases of COVID-19. The material from the prospective study consisted of cDNA or gDNA derived from T cells, B-cell-depleted T cells, or PBMCs. Deeply sampled blood TCRbeta repertoires from subjects exposed to, actively infected with, or recovered from COVID-19 were included in the dataset. The repertoires were released in a freely available public database intended as a resource for research on the immune response to SARS-CoV-2. The samples were drawn from two sources: the first 160 participants of the ongoing ImmuneRACE study, and 1,200 or so subjects contributed by 6 global collaborators. Sample metadata almost always included a de-identified subject ID, COVID-19 status, age in years and sex. Where available, HLA class I and class II types were obtained from metadata supplied by the sample provider rather than from assay-based typing.

The paper's findings and limits, for the study overall: The quantity of clinical and demographic metadata differed by source and by participant and was supplied without curation.

Whole blood was collected in K2EDTA tubes by collaborating institutions according to the institutions' own protocols. For TCRbeta analysis, collaborators shipped samples as frozen whole blood, isolated PBMCs, or DNA extracted from either of those sample types. In the case of this clone: The antigen it binds to is not known. Within one base of it there is no much larger clone, and no base qualities were kept.

The V end loses 0 bases and the J end loses 5 bases, and a stretch of 13 bases separates them. Sequences LGHDT (CDR1) and YNNKEL (CDR2) are obtained from the germline V gene (reference sequence). CDR3 length: 15 amino acids, cysteine to phenylalanine. The DNA shown is the 45-base CDR3, in frame from base 1. TCRbeta CDR3 regions were amplified from genomic DNA by means of the immunoSEQ Assay, a bias-controlled multiplex PCR. In the authors' own workflow: The number of nucleated cells in each sample was estimated from the amplification of reference gene primers within the assay. To quantify the absolute abundance of each unique TCRbeta CDR3 rearrangement, sequence reads were collapsed and filtered. For each sample, productive Simpson clonality was calculated as the square root of Simpson's diversity index over productive rearrangements. The table comes from immuneACCESS by way of TCRdb, which keeps in-frame sequences with V and J called. Part of the clones is missing from these tables; in studies checked, under half for an unresolved V gene and the rest for unknown reasons. That table gives V, J and clone size, and the DNA gave D and trimming. The sample table shows around 40,000 clones, and 70% to 90% are seen once. Around 6.2% of the sample is taken by the ten largest.

Sequenced input: peripheral blood. The V and J genes are TRBV3-1 (or the pseudogene TRBV3-2) and TRBJ1-2; no D gene can be assigned with confidence. The sequence came from a human donor in a cohort sampled during active COVID-19. The DNA sequence is as follows: TGTGCCAGCAGCCAAGAGAAGGTAGCGCATTATGGCTACACCTTC. It codes for CASSQEKVAHYGYTF.